The clone carrying this TCR beta chain was counted ten times or more. What it recognizes is unknown. The data derive from a study of CD8 T cells in ankylosing spondylitis. General observations from the study: Ankylosing spondylitis blood appeared to be characterized by a TCR beta motif of several highly homologous variants. As for the disease-linked clones, they showed a CD8+ phenotype and occurred at relatively low frequencies in peripheral blood. Reported data indicate significant enrichment of disease-linked clones within matched ankylosing spondylitis synovial fluid. Some of these motif variants have turned up before, in reports on reactive arthritis synovial fluid and blood.

In making TCR beta libraries, quantitative 5'-RACE with molecular barcodes was used. Using its own MiXCR run on the 5' RACE reads, TCRdb lists one record per CDR3 protein. The sample contains 500,000 to 650,000 distinct CDR3 sequences, approximately 5.3% of which appear only once. Trimming left V 1 base short and J 0 bases short, with 0 bases between. This CDR3 contains 12 residues. Germline V gene sequence: CDR1 SGHRS, CDR2 YFSETQ. The V call is TRBV5-1, the J call TRBJ2-3; D is ambiguous. The sequencing input was blood, either unsorted or a sorted T cell fraction (not recorded which). The source of this sequence is a male donor with ankylosing spondylitis. CDR3 bases: TGCGCCAGCAGCTTGAGCACAGATACGCAGTATTTT. Residues: CASSLSTDTQYF.